These 20 T cell receptor beta chains were sequenced from one sample in a study of shared clonotypes between healthy human individuals. The assay was immunoSEQ multiplex PCR, and TCRdb's table has in-frame clones only and misses some. In the table there are 2 million to 2.5 million clones, around 92% of which are singletons. Sequenced sample: naive CD4+ T cells from PBMCs. Subset: CD45RA+ positively selected. Receptors were obtained from a man aged 18 to 35 in good health. Some clones in this sample may be carry-over from other donors' samples.

The genes are TRBV7-3 and TRBJ2-1, with 9 bases fitting TRBD2. Per germline, CDR1 SGHTA and CDR2 FQGTGA. Trimming removed 6 bases from V and 8 bases from J; junction bases left unmatched: 17. The CDR3 has 17 residues. CDR3 nucleotide sequence: TGTGCCAGCAGTCAGGGGGTAGTAGCGGGAGTTGCATATGAGCAGTTCTTC. It encodes CASSQGVVAGVAYEQFF.

The rearrangement uses TRBV30 and TRBJ2-5; no reliable D call. This CDR3 region has 14 residues. From germline, CDR1 is GTSNPN and CDR2 SVGIG (reference sequence). Trimming stripped 1 base from V and 5 bases from J, with 14 bases between. The CDR3 is CAWSATSLKETQYF. DNA of the CDR3: TGTGCCTGGAGTGCCACGTCTCTAAAGGAGACCCAGTACTTC.

J is TRBJ2-7 and V is TRBV28; a weak D match, TRBD2 (5 bases). The V gene lost 0 bases and the J gene lost 1 base, with 16 bases spanning the gap. The CDR3 contains 17 residues. Germline values: CDR1 MDHEN, CDR2 SYDVKM. The CDR3 DNA sequence: TGTGCCAGCAGTTTATGGTTTCGGGGAATGGGATCCTACGAGCAGTACTTC. This codes for CASSLWFRGMGSYEQYF.

DNA of the CDR3: TGTGCCAGCAGCCCTAAACGAAGCTCCTACAATGAGCAGTTCTTC. It codes for CASSPKRSSYNEQFF. The rearrangement uses TRBV11-1 and TRBJ2-1; D gene unclear. From germline, CDR1 is SGHAT and CDR2 FQDESV (reference sequence). The V end lost 5 bases, the J end lost 0 bases, and 11 bases lay between the germline ends. The CDR3 totals 15 residues.

The gene calls are TRBV5-1 and TRBJ2-5; the D gene is possibly TRBD2 (5 bases). Germline CDR1 is SGHRS and CDR2 is YFSETQ. V was pared by 5 bases and J by 5 bases, with 19 bases between. The CDR3 extends over 15 amino acids. The CDR3 nucleotides read TGCGCCAGCAGATTGCCCTCTCGGGGAGATGAGACCCAGTACTTC. Translating it yields CASRLPSRGDETQYF. Full variable domain (rest looked up from reference TRBV5-1 and TRBJ2-5): KAGVTQTPRYLIKTRGQQVTLSCSPISGHRSVSWYQQTPGQGLQFLFEYFSETQRNKGNFPGRFSGRQFSNSRSEMNVSTLELGDSALYLCASRLPSRGDETQYFGPGTRLLVL.

CDR3 amino acids: CASSHTTSGGYNEQFF. The CDR3 bases are TGTGCCAGCAGCCATACAACTAGCGGGGGTTACAATGAGCAGTTCTTC. V and J are TRBV6-6 and TRBJ2-1; 11 bases match TRBD2. The CDR3 is 16 residues long. CDR1 is MNHNY and CDR2 is SVGAGI in the germline V gene (reference sequence). V trimming: 6 bases; J trimming: 4 bases; junction bases outside the gene matches: 8.

This chain joins TRBV4-1 and TRBJ2-1; TRBD1 aligns across 10 bases. Unmatched junction bases numbered 11, after V lost 8 bases and J lost 4 bases. The CDR3 contains 16 residues. Germline CDR1 and CDR2: MGHRA and YSYEKL. CDR3 bases: TGCGCCAGCCGCGAATCGGGGACAGGGGTGTACAATGAGCAGTTCTTC. Translated: CASRESGTGVYNEQFF.

This clone was seen once. The sample holds other DNA sequences that translate to the same CDR3. The CDR3 bases are TGTGCCAGTAGTCTTCAGGGAGCCACAGATACGCAGTATTTT. It specifies CASSLQGATDTQYF. This rearrangement joins TRBV19 to TRBJ2-3; D is perhaps TRBD1 or TRBD2 (5 bases each). CDR3 length: 14 residues. The germline V gene encodes CDR1 LNHDA and CDR2 SQIVND (reference sequence). The ends were cut back, 5 bases at V and 2 bases at J, with 11 bases in the middle.

V is TRBV5-8 and J is TRBJ2-3; D possibly matches TRBD1 or TRBD2 (5 bases each). Germline-derived CDR1 and CDR2 are SGHTS and YDEGEE. The V gene lost 6 bases and the J gene lost 4 bases, with 21 bases spanning the gap. This CDR3 is 16 amino acids long. In DNA, the CDR3 is TGTGCCAGCACCCCTTGGCCGGGGCAGGGCCCAGATACGCAGTATTTT. Translated: CASTPWPGQGPDTQYF. Based on the CDR3 plus reference TRBV5-8 and TRBJ2-3, the full variable domain is EAGVTQSPTHLIKTRGQQATLRCSPISGHTSVYWYQQALGLGLQFLLWYDEGEERNRGNFPPRFSGRQFPNYSSELNVNALELEDSALYLCASTPWPGQGPDTQYFGPGTRLTVL.

The rearrangement links TRBV7-2 to TRBJ1-4; D not certain. V dropped 4 bases and J dropped 8 bases, with 14 bases sitting between them. This CDR3 is built from 14 residues. The V gene's germline CDR1 is SGHTA and CDR2 FQGNSA. DNA for the CDR3: TGTGCCAGCAGCTCTCCGGTGTATAGGGAAAAACTGTTTTTT. Amino acid sequence: CASSSPVYREKLFF. The variable domain in full, completed from reference TRBV7-2 and TRBJ1-4, reads GAGVSQSPSNKVTEKGKDVELRCDPISGHTALYWYRQSLGQGLEFLIYFQGNSAPDKSGLPSDRFSAERTGGSVSTLTIQRTQQEDSAVYLCASSSPVYREKLFFGSGTQLSVL.

The V and J genes are TRBV5-1 and TRBJ1-1; D perhaps matches TRBD1 (5 bases). From germline, CDR1 is SGHRS and CDR2 YFSETQ. This CDR3 region has 13 residues. V gave up 3 bases and J gave up 4 bases, with 10 bases separating them. DNA of the CDR3: TGCGCCAGCAGCTCGGGGGTTATCACTGAAGCTTTCTTT. Its translation: CASSSGVITEAFF.

A word on this clone: A junction boundary mismatches the germline segment, possibly from a read error. V is TRBV15 and J is TRBJ2-7, with D unclear. In germline, CDR1 is LNHNV, CDR2 YYDKDF (reference sequence). The CDR3 consists of 14 residues. The CDR3 bases are TGTGCCACCAGCAGAGTGGGAACTTCCTCCGAGCAGTACTTC. Protein: CATSRVGTSSEQYF.

The rearrangement links TRBV10-3 to TRBJ1-1; TRBD1 matches at 10 bases. V lost 10 bases to trimming and J lost 7 bases; unmatched junction nucleotides: 9. The CDR3 spans 13 residues. Germline lookup yields CDR1 ENHRY and CDR2 SYGVKD. CDR3 amino acids: CATQDRGQNEAFF. Written as DNA, the CDR3 is TGTGCCACTCAAGACAGGGGGCAAAATGAAGCTTTCTTT.

The gene calls are TRBV11-2 and TRBJ1-2; the D is unclear. Germline V gene data show CDR1 as SGHAT and CDR2 as FQNNGV. The CDR3 is 12 residues long. V lost 5 bases, J lost 4 bases, and 8 bases lay in between. DNA for the CDR3: TGTGCCAGCAGCCCCGTTGGCTATGGCTACACCTTC. This translates into CASSPVGYGYTF.

Points on this clone: Other DNA sequences in this specimen translate into the identical CDR3. This chain links TRBV5-1 with TRBJ2-5; 9 nucleotides line up with TRBD2. The CDR3 loop spans 15 amino acids. Germline CDR1 and CDR2: SGHRS and YFSETQ. V gave up 4 bases and J gave up 2 bases; unmatched junction bases: 6. The CDR3 sequence is CASSATSGLQETQYF. In DNA, the CDR3 is TGCGCCAGCAGCGCGACTAGCGGACTACAAGAGACCCAGTACTTC.

CDR3 bases: TGTGCCAGCAGGGACAGAAGCGAGACCCAGTACTTC. Its translation: CASRDRSETQYF. The V gene is TRBV25-1, the J gene TRBJ2-5, with D tentatively TRBD1 (6 bases). The CDR3 contains 12 residues. Germline V CDR1 and CDR2: MGHDK, SYGVNS. V was clipped by 6 bases and J by 5 bases, with 10 bases between them.

This chain links TRBV20-1 with TRBJ2-1; D gene ambiguous. The germline V gene encodes CDR1 DFQATT and CDR2 SNEGSKA (reference sequence). CDR3 length equals 10 residues. V was cut by 7 bases and J by 6 bases, with 7 bases left in between. The CDR3 spells CSGLINEQFF. The CDR3, as DNA: TGCAGTGGCCTCATCAATGAGCAGTTCTTC.

This clone has only a few counts. This sample also contains other DNA sequences that code for the same CDR3. The CDR3, as DNA: TGTGCCTGGAGCGGACAGACAAACACTGAAGCTTTCTTT. Translation: CAWSGQTNTEAFF. The chain employs TRBV30 and TRBJ1-1, with a possible D match to TRBD1 (6 bases). Per germline, CDR1 GTSNPN and CDR2 SVGIG (reference sequence). The CDR3 is 13 residues long. The V end was cut by 3 bases, the J end by 2 bases, with 10 bases between.

J is TRBJ2-2 and V is TRBV2, with D perhaps matching TRBD1 (5 bases). Trimming removed 4 bases at V and 5 bases at J, with 14 bases between. CDR1 SNHLY and CDR2 FYNNEI come from the germline V gene. The CDR3 length is 15 residues. The CDR3 spells CASSARAGWTGELFF. The CDR3 nucleotides are TGTGCCAGCAGTGCAAGGGCAGGGTGGACCGGGGAGCTGTTTTTT.

This chain uses TRBV5-4 with TRBJ1-2, with unresolved D. The CDR3 is 16 amino acids. The V gene lost 4 bases and the J gene lost 0 bases, with 16 bases spanning the gap. Germline loops: CDR1 SGHNT, CDR2 YYREEE (reference sequence). The CDR3 coding sequence is TGTGCCAGCAGCCCAGGCGGACCGTCCTCTAACTATGGCTACACCTTC. Protein product: CASSPGGPSSNYGYTF.